This TCR beta chain was profiled in a study of blood T cells in healthy people across ages. Those donating, healthy Caucasian individuals from Russia, were aged roughly 6 to 90. Then a second PCR, running roughly 6 to 11 cycles, was carried out with a sample-barcoded 5' primer and a J-beta primer mix. MiXCR, applied by TCRdb to the 5' RACE reads, yields one record per CDR3 protein. The sample comprises hundreds of thousands of distinct CDR3 sequences, approximately 35% of which are singletons, and under 15% rests with the top ten. Sequencing was done on a sample of blood. This sequence originates from a young man in good health.

The CDR3 protein is CASSLEGQTNEKLFF. The DNA for the CDR3 is TGTGCCAGCAGTTTGGAGGGACAGACGAATGAAAAACTGTTTTTT. The chain joins TRBV12-3 or TRBV12-4 to TRBJ1-4, with TRBD1 matching 7 bases. The CDR3 runs to 15 residues. Trimming at V came to 3 bases and at J to 5 bases, leaving 6 bases not matched to a gene.